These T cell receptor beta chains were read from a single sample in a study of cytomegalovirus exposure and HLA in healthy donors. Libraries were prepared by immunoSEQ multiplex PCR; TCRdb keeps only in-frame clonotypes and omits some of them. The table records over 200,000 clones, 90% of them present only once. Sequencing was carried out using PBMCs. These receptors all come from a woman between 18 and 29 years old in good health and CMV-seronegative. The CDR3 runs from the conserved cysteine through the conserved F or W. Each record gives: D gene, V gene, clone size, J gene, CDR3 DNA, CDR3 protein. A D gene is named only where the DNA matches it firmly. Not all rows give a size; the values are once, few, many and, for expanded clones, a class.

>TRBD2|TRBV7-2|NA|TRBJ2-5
TGTGCCAGCAGCTCCCCTCTAGCGGGGGGCGGGGAGACCCAGTACTTC
CASSSPLAGGGETQYF
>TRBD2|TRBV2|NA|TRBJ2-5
TGTGCCAGCAGTTGGACTAGCGGGGGGATGTTAGAGACCCAGTACTTC
CASSWTSGGMLETQYF
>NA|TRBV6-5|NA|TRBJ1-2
TGTGCCAGCAGTTACAGCGAATCCTATGGCTACACCTTC
CASSYSESYGYTF
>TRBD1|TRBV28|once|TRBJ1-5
TGTGCCAGCAGTTTAGGAGGACAGGGGGCAAGTCAGCCCCAGCATTTT
CASSLGGQGASQPQHF
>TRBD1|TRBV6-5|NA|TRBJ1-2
TGTGCCAGCACCATGGACAGGGGGAACTATGGCTACACCTTC
CASTMDRGNYGYTF
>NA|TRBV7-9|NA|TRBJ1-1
TGTGCCAGCAGCTTAGGGGACACTCTCATGAACACTGAAGCTTTCTTT
CASSLGDTLMNTEAFF
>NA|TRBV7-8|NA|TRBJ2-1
TGTGCCAGCAGCTTAGCCCCCCTCGCCTACAATGAGCAGTTCTTC
CASSLAPLAYNEQFF
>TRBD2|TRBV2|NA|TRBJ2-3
TGTGCCAGCAGTCCGAGACTAGCGGGGGGGAGGGGAGTTAGCACAGATACGCAGTATTTT
CASSPRLAGGRGVSTDTQYF
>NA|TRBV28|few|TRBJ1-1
TGTGCCAGCAGTTCCCCGAAAGACAGTTGGAACACTGAAGCTTTCTTT
CASSSPKDSWNTEAFF
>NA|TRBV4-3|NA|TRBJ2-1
TGCGCCAGCAGCCAAGATCTGCCTAGCAGCCCCATCGATGAGCAGTTCTTC
CASSQDLPSSPIDEQFF
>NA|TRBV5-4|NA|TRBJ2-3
TGTGCCAGCAGTACCCGGACGGGCGGAGGGACAGATACGCAGTATTTT
CASSTRTGGGTDTQYF
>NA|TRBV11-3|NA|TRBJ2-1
TGTGCCAGCAGCTTAGAATCCAGGGGAAGGGACAATGAGCAGTTCTTC
CASSLESRGRDNEQFF
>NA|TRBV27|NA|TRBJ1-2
TGTGCCAGCTCTCCCAAAGGCAGGGTGGTTGGCTACACCTTC
CASSPKGRVVGYTF
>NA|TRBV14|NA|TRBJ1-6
TGTGCCAGCAGCCAAGCTTTACACGATAATTCACCCCTCCACTTT
CASSQALHDNSPLHF
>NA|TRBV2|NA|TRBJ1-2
TGTGCCAGCAGTGGAGTAAACTATGGCTACACCTTC
CASSGVNYGYTF
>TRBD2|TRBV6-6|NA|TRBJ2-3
TGTGCCAGCAGTGGGGGAGGGGCTACCCTCGGAGATACGCAGTATTTT
CASSGGGATLGDTQYF
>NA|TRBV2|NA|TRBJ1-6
TGTGCCAGCAGTGGACAGAGGAATTCACCCCTCCACTTT
CASSGQRNSPLHF
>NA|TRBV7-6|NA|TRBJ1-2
TGTGCCAGCAGCTTAGATTCGGCAGGTTATGGCTACACCTTC
CASSLDSAGYGYTF
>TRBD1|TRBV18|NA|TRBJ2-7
TGTGCCAGCTCACCAGACCAGGGGGCCTACGAGCAGTACTTC
CASSPDQGAYEQYF
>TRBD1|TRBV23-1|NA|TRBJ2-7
TGCGCCAGCAGTCGATGGAACGGCGGACAGGTCCTCTACGAGCAGTACTTC
CASSRWNGGQVLYEQYF
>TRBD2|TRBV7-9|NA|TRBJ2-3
TGTGCCAGCAGATCTCGAGTTCTAGCGGGGGGACCCACAGATACGCAGTATTTT
CASRSRVLAGGPTDTQYF
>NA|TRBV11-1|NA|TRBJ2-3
TGTGCCAGCAGGCCTAGGGGTGCAGATACGCAGTATTTT
CASRPRGADTQYF
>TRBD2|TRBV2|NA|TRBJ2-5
TGTGCCAGCAGTGAAGAAATTACTAGCGGGGGGATGGGAGAGACCCAGTACTTC
CASSEEITSGGMGETQYF
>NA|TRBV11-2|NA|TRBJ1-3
TGTGCCAGCAGCACCGGCGGGACGGTCTCTGGAAACACCATATATTTT
CASSTGGTVSGNTIYF
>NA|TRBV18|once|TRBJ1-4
TGTGCCAGCTCACCGGCACAGGGAACTAATGAAAAACTGTTTTTT
CASSPAQGTNEKLFF
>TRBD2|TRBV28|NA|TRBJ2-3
TGTGCCAGCATACTAGCGGGGAGCACAGATACGCAGTATTTT
CASILAGSTDTQYF
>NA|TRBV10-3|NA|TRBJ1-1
TGTGCCATCAGAGGAGGGATGAACACTGAAGCTTTCTTT
CAIRGGMNTEAFF
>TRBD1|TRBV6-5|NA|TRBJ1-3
TGTGCCACCTTATCCTCGGGGGACAGCGGAAACACCATATATTTT
CATLSSGDSGNTIYF
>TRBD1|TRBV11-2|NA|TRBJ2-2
TGTGCCAGTACCGCCGGACAGGGGGAAACCGGGGAGCTGTTTTTT
CASTAGQGETGELFF
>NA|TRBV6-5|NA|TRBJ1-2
TGTGCCAGCAGTTATCACTTGACAGGAGACTATGGCTACACCTTC
CASSYHLTGDYGYTF
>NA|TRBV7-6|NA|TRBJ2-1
TGTGCCAGCAGCTTAGGGGCAGCAGGGGACAATGAGCAGTTCTTC
CASSLGAAGDNEQFF
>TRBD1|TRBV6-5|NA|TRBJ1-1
TGTGCCAGCAGCCCGAGGACAGGGTTCACTGAAGCTTTCTTT
CASSPRTGFTEAFF
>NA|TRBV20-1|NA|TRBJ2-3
TGCAGTGCCCATGCGGGGGATACGCAGTATTTT
CSAHAGDTQYF
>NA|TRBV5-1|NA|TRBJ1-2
TGCGCCAGCAGCTTGGGACAGGAGATAAATTATGGCTACACCTTC
CASSLGQEINYGYTF
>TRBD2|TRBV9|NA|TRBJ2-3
TGTGCCAGCAGCCCAGAGGGAACGGGAGGAGATACGCAGTATTTT
CASSPEGTGGDTQYF
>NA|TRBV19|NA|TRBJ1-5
TGTGCCAGTAGTATCGGGGAGGAGTGGGGTGCGTATCAGCCCCAGCATTTT
CASSIGEEWGAYQPQHF
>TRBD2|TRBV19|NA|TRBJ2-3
TGTGCCAGTAGTATGGGACTAACCACAGATACGCAGTATTTT
CASSMGLTTDTQYF
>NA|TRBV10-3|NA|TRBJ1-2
TGTGCCATCAGTGACGACATTCCTAACTATGGCTACACCTTC
CAISDDIPNYGYTF
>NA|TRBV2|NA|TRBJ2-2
TGTGCCAGCAGTGACAGTATTTGGGTTCGGGGAAGGGGGGAGCTGTTTTTT
CASSDSIWVRGRGELFF
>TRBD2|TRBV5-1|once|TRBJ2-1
TGCGCCAGCCGGGAGGAGGGGACTTCCTACAATGAGCAGTTCTTC
CASREEGTSYNEQFF
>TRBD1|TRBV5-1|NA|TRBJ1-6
TGCGCCAGCAGCTTGGCCGGTACAGGGGCGGCTAGCTCCTATAATTCACCCCTCCACTTT
CASSLAGTGAASSYNSPLHF
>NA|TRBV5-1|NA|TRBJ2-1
TGCGCCAGCAGCTTTGGAGCGCAAGCTGACAATGAGCAGTTCTTC
CASSFGAQADNEQFF
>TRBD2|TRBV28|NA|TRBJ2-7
TGTGCCAGCAGTTTTCGGGGGGGAGACGAGCAGTACTTC
CASSFRGGDEQYF
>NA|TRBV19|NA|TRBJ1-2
TGTGCCAGTAGTATTTCCGCGTTTGGAGGCTATGGCTACACCTTC
CASSISAFGGYGYTF
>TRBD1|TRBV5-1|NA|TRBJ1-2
TGCGCCAGCAGCTTGACCGGGACAGGGGAGGGCTACACCTTC
CASSLTGTGEGYTF
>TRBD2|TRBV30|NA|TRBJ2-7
TGTGCCTGGAGTGTACGTGGACTAGCGGGGGGAAGATCTACGGGGCAGTACTTC
CAWSVRGLAGGRSTGQYF
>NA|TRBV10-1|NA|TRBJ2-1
TGCGCCAGCAGTGAGTCCGGGGTCAATGGTGAGCAGTTCTTC
CASSESGVNGEQFF
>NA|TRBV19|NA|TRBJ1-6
TGTGCCAGTAGTGAGACGGGCGGGGTGCTGGGTTCACCCCTCCACTTT
CASSETGGVLGSPLHF
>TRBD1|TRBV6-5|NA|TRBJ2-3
TGTGCCAGCAGTTATGGGACAGGGACAGATACGCAGTATTTT
CASSYGTGTDTQYF
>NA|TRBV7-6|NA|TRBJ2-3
TGTGCCAGCAGCGGCGGGGGCTACAGCACAGATACGCAGTATTTT
CASSGGGYSTDTQYF